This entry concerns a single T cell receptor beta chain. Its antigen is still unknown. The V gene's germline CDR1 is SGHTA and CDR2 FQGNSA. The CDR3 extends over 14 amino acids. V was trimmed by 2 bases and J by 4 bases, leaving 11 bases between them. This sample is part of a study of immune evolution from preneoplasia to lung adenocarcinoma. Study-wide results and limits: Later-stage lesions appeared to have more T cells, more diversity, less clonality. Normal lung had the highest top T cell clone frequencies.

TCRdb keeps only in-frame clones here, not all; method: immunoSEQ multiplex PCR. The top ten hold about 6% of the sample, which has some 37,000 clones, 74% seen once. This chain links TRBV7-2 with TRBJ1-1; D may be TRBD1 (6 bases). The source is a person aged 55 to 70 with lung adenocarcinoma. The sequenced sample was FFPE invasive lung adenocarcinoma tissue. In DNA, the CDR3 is TGTGCCAGCAGCTTATCTCGGGGGGCCACTGAAGCTTTCTTT. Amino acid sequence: CASSLSRGATEAFF.